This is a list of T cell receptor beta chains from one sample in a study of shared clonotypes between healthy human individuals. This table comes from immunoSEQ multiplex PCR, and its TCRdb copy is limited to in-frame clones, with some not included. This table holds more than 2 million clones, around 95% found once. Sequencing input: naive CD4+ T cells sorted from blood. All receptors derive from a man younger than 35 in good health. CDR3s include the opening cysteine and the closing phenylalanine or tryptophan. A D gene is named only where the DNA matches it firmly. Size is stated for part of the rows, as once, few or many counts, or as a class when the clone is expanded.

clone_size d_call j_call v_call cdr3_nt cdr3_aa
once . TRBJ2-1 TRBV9 TGTGCCAGCAGCCCCCGGATAGAGAGGTCCCCTATCAACAATGAGCAGTTCTTC CASSPRIERSPINNEQFF
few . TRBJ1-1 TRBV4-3 TGCGCCAGCAGCCAAGATCGGGTACCAGCTTTCTTT CASSQDRVPAFF
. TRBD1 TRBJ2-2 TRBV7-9 TGTGCCAACCTGGGACAGGGGGCTAACGTCGGGGAGCTGTTTTTT CANLGQGANVGELFF
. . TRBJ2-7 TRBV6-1 TGTGCCAGCAGGGAGACAGGTAAAATTATCTACGAGCAGTACTTC CASRETGKIIYEQYF
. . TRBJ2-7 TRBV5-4 TGTGCCAGCAGTATGGAAGGCTACGAGCAGTACTTC CASSMEGYEQYF
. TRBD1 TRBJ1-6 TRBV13 TGTGCCAGCAGCTTAGGGACAGGGCTTATGTATTCACCCCTCCACTTT CASSLGTGLMYSPLHF
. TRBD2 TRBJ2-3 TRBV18 TGTGCCAGCTCACGCGCGGGGGGCACAGATACGCAGTATTTT CASSRAGGTDTQYF
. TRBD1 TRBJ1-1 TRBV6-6 TGTGCCAGCAGTTACCCCAGACAGGGAGGGGACACTGAAGCTTTCTTT CASSYPRQGGDTEAFF
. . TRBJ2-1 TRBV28 TGTGCCAGCAGTTTGACGTACTCCTACAATGAGCAGTTCTTC CASSLTYSYNEQFF
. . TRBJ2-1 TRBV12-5 TGTGCTAGTGGTTTGTCCGCCGACAGGAGGCGCAAGTCTGAGCAGTTCTTC CASGLSADRRRKSEQFF
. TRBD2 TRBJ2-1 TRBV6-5 TGTGCCAGCAGTTACTCGAGTCCCGGGACTAGCTATGAGCAGTTCTTC CASSYSSPGTSYEQFF
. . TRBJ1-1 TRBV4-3 TGCGCCAGCAGCCAAGAAGGCCAGGTGAACACTGAAGCTTTCTTT CASSQEGQVNTEAFF
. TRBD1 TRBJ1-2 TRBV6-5 TGTGCCAGCACCACGACAGGGAATGCTAACTATGGCTACACCTTC CASTTTGNANYGYTF
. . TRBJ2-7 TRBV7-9 TGTGCCAGCAGCCCGATTGGCGCAGGCATCACCTACGAGCAGTACTTC CASSPIGAGITYEQYF
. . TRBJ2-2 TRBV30 TGTGCCTGGAGTGCAGACACCGGGGAGCTGTTTTTT CAWSADTGELFF
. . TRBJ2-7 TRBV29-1 TGCAGCGTTTGGGGCCAGTCCTACGAGCAGTACTTC CSVWGQSYEQYF
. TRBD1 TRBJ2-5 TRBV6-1 TGTGCCAGCATCAGACAGGGTAAACAAGAGACCCAGTACTTC CASIRQGKQETQYF
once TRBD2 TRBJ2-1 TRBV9 TGTGCCAGCAGCGTAGCAACTAGCGGCGATGAGCAGTTCTTC CASSVATSGDEQFF
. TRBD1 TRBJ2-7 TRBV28 TGTGCCAGTCCCCCCCCGGGGACAGGCCCTGACGAGCAGTACTTC CASPPPGTGPDEQYF
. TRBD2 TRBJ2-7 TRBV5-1 TGCGCCAGCAGCTTGGAGGCTAGCGGGCGACCCTACGAGCAGTACTTC CASSLEASGRPYEQYF
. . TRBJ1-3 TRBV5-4 TGTGCCAGCAGCTTGTCCGGGTCTTCTGGAAACACCATATATTTT CASSLSGSSGNTIYF
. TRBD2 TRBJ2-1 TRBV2 TGTGCCAGCAGAGGACTAGCGGGGGGGCCCAATGAGCAGTTCTTC CASRGLAGGPNEQFF
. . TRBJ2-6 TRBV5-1 TGCGCCAGCAGCCCTAGTAGCTCTGGGGCCAACGTCCTGACTTTC CASSPSSSGANVLTF
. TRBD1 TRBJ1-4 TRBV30 TGTGCCTGGAGCGGGACAGGGGGGGGTGAAAAACTGTTTTTT CAWSGTGGGEKLFF
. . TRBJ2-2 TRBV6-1 TGTGCCAGCAGTGAACAGGGGTACCCGAACACCGGGGAGCTGTTTTTT CASSEQGYPNTGELFF
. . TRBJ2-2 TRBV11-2 TGTGCCAGCAGCTTAGGGCTTCGGGGCTCCACCGGGGAGCTGTTTTTT CASSLGLRGSTGELFF
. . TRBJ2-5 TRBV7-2 TGTGCCAGCAGCTTAGGCGCGTCCCAAGAGACCCAGTACTTC CASSLGASQETQYF
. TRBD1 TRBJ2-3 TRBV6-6 TGTGCCAGCTGTCCGGGACAGGGGGCTTTAGATACGCAGTATTTT CASCPGQGALDTQYF
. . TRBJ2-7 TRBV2 TGTGCCAGCATTGATAGGGCCGAGCAGTACTTC CASIDRAEQYF
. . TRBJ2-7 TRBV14 TGTGCCAGCAGCCAAGCTTCCTACGAGCAGTACTTC CASSQASYEQYF
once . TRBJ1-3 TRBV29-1 TGCAGCGCTGGGGGGGGCCCTGGAAACACCATATATTTT CSAGGGPGNTIYF
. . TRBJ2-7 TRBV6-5 TGTGCCAGCAGTTACTCGGCTCTGGGTACCTACGAGCAGTACTTC CASSYSALGTYEQYF
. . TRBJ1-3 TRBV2 TGTGCCAGCACCCCCCAGGGGAGGGAGTCCGGAAACACCATATATTTT CASTPQGRESGNTIYF
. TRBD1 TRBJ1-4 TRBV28 TGTGCCAGCAGTTCCGAGACAGGGATGGTTTTT CASSSETGMVF
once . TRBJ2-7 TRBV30 TGTGCCTGGGGAGGGTCTTACGAGCAGTACTTC CAWGGSYEQYF
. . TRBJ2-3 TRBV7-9 TGTGCCAGCAGCTTAAGAAGTAGCCCCATCCGGGGGAGCACAGATACGCAGTATTTT CASSLRSSPIRGSTDTQYF
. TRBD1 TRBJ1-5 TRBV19 TGTGCCAGTGGGCCAGTCGGTCAGGGGGCACATCAGCCCCAGCATTTT CASGPVGQGAHQPQHF
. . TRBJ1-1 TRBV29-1 TGCAGCGTTGCCCCCTTGAACACTGAAGCTTTCTTT CSVAPLNTEAFF
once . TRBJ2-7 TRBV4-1 TGCGCCAGCAGCCAAAACAGCTACGAGCAGTACTTC CASSQNSYEQYF
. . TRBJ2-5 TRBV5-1 TGCGCCAGCAGTCCGTCCTGGCCGGGAGAGACCCAGTACTTC CASSPSWPGETQYF
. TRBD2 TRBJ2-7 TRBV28 TGTGCCAGCAGTTTATCCGGGGGGTCCTACGAGCAGTACTTC CASSLSGGSYEQYF
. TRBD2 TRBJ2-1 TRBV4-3 TGCGCCAGCAGCCAAGTTTACCTAGCGGCAGACTACAATGAGCAGTTCTTC CASSQVYLAADYNEQFF
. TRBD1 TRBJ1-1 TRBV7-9 TGTGCCAGCAGCTTACCAGGGGGCAAGGGCGCTGAAGCTTTCTTT CASSLPGGKGAEAFF
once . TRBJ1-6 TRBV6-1 TGTGCCAGCAAGCTGGCTGGGGAGAGAGGTTCACCCCTCCACTTT CASKLAGERGSPLHF
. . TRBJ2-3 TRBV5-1 TGCGCCAGCAGCGTATTAGTCGCGGGCACAGATACGCAGTATTTT CASSVLVAGTDTQYF
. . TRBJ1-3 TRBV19 TGTGCCAGTAAGCCGCCGGACGCCCCCGTACTCTCTGGAAACACCATATATTTT CASKPPDAPVLSGNTIYF
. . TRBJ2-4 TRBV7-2 TGTGCCAGCAGCTTTAGCTTGGACTCAAACATTCAGTACTTC CASSFSLDSNIQYF
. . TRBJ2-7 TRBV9 TGTGCCAGCAGCCTTACCCCAGGGAGCTACGAGCAGTACTTC CASSLTPGSYEQYF